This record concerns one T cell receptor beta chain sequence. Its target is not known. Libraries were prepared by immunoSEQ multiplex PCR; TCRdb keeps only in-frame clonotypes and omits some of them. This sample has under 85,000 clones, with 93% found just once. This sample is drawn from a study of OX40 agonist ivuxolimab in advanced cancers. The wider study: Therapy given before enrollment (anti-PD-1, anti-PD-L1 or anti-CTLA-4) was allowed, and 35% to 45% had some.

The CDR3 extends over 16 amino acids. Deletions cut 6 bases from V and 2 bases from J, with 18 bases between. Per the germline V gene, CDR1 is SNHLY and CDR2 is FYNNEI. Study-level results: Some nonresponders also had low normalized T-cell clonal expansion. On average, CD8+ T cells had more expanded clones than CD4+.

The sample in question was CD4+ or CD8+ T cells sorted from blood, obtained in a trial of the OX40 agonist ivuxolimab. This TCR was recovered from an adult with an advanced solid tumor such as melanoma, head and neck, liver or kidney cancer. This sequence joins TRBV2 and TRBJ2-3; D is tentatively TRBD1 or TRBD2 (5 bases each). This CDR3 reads CASSNQGWGNTDTQYF. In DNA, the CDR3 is TGTGCCAGCAGCAACCAGGGTTGGGGGAACACAGATACGCAGTATTTT. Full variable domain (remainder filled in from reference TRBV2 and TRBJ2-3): EPEVTQTPSHQVTQMGQEVILRCVPISNHLYFYWYRQILGQKVEFLVSFYNNEISEKSEIFDDQFSVERPDGSNFTLKIRSTKLEDSAMYFCASSNQGWGNTDTQYFGPGTRLTVL.